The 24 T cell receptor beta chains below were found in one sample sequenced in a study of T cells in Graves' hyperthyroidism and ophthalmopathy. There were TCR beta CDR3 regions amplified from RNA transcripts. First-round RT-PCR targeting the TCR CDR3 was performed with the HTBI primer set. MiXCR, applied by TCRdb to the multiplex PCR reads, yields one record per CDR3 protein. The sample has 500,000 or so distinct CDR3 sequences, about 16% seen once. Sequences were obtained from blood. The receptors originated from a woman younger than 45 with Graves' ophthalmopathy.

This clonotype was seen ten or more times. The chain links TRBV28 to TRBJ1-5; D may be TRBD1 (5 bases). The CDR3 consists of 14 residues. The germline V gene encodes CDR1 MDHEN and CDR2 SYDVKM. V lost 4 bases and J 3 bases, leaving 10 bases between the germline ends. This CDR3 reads CASSSEGVNQPQHF. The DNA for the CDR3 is TGTGCCAGCAGTTCTGAAGGGGTCAATCAGCCCCAGCATTTT.

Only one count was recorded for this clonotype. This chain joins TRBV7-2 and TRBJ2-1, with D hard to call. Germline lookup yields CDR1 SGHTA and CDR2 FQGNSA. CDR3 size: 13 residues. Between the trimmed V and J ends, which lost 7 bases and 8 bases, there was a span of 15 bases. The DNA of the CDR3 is TGTGCCAGCACCCGGATCCCTAAGGATGAGCAGTTCTTC. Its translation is CASTRIPKDEQFF.

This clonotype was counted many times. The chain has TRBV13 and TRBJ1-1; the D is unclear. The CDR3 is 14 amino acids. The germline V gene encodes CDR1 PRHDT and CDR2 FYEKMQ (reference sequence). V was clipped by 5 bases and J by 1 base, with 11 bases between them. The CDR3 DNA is TGTGCCAGCAGCCCCAACCTGAAGAACACTGAAGCTTTCTTT. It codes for CASSPNLKNTEAFF.

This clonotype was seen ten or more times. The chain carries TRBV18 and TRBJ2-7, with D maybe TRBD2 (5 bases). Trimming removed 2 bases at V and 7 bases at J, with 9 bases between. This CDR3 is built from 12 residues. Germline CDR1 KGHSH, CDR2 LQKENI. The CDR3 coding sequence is TGTGCCAGCTCACCAGGGTCGGGGGAGCAGTACTTC. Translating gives CASSPGSGEQYF. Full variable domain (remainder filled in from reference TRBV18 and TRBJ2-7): NAGVMQNPRHLVRRRGQEARLRCSPMKGHSHVYWYRQLPEEGLKFMVYLQKENIIDESGMPKERFSAEFPKEGPSILRIQQVVRGDSAAYFCASSPGSGEQYFGPGTRLTVT.

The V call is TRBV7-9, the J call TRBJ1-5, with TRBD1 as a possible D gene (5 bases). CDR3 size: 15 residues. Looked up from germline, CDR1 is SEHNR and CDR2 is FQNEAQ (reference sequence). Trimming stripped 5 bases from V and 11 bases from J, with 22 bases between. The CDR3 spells CASSPQGGDLTAQHF. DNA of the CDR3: TGTGCCAGCAGCCCCCAGGGTGGGGATCTGACAGCCCAGCATTTT.

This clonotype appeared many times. The CDR3 DNA sequence: TGTGCCAGCAGCTTAGTTCGGGGGTCCTCCAGGGAAGAGACCCAGTACTTC. Translation gives CASSLVRGSSREETQYF. The V gene is TRBV7-9, the J gene TRBJ2-5; D perhaps matches TRBD2 (6 bases). The CDR3 loop spans 17 amino acids. CDR1 is SEHNR and CDR2 is FQNEAQ in the germline V gene (reference sequence). The V and J ends lost 1 base and 3 bases respectively, with 18 bases between them.

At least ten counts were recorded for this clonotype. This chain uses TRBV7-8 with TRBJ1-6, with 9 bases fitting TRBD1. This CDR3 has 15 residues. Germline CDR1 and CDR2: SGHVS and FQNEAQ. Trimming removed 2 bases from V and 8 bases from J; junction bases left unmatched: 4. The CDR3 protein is CASSLWRQGDSPLHF. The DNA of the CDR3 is TGTGCCAGCAGCTTATGGAGACAGGGGGATTCACCCCTCCACTTT.

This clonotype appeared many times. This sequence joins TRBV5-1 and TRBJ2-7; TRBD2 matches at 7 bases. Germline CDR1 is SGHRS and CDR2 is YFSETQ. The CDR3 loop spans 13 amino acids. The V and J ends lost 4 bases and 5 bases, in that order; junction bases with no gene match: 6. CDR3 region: CASSVLAVNEQYF. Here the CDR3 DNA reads TGCGCCAGCAGCGTCCTAGCGGTTAACGAGCAGTACTTC.

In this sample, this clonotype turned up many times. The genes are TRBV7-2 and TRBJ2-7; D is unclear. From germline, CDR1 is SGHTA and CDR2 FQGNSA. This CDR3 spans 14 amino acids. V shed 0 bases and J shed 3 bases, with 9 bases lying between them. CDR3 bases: TGTGCCAGCAGCTTAGCCCCCACCGACTACGAGCAGTACTTC. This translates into CASSLAPTDYEQYF.

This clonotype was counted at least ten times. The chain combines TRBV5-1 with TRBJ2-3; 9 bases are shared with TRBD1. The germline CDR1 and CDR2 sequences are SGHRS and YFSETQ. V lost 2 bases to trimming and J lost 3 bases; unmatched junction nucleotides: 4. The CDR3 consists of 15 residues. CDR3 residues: CASSLQGARTDTQYF. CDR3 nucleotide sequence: TGCGCCAGCAGCTTACAGGGGGCGCGGACAGATACGCAGTATTTT.

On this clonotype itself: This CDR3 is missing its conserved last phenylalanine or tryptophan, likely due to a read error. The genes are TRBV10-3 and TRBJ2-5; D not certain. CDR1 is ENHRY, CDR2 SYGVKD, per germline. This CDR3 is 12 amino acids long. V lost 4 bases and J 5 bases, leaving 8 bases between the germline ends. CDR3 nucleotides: TGTGCCATCAGTGTAGGGTTGGAGACCCAGTACCTC. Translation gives CAISVGLETQYL.

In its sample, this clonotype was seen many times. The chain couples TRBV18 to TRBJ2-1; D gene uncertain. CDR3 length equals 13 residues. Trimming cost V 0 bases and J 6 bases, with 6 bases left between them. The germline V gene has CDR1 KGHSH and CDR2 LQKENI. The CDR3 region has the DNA TGTGCCAGCTCACCACCGGGGATCAATGAGCAGTTCTTC. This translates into CASSPPGINEQFF.

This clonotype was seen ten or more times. Here the CDR3 reads CASSPGTFEGYTF. CDR3 nucleotides: TGTGCCAGCAGCCCCGGGACATTCGAGGGCTACACCTTC. The chain uses TRBV3-1 and TRBJ1-2; tentative D call: TRBD1 (6 bases). Trimming cost V 4 bases and J 8 bases, with 14 bases left between them. The length of the CDR3 is 13 residues. Germline CDR1 reads LGHDT; CDR2 reads YNNKEL (reference sequence).

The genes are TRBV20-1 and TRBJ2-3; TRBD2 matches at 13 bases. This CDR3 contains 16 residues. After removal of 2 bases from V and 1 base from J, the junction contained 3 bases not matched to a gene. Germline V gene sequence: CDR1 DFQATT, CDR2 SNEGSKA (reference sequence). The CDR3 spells CSARPGLAGRTDTQYF. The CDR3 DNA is TGCAGTGCTAGACCGGGACTAGCGGGGCGCACAGATACGCAGTATTTT.

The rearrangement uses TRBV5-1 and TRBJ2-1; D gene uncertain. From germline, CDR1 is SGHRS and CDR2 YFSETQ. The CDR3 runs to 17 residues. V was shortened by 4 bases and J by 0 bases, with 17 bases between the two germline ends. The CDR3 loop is CASSQSATQSSYNEQFF. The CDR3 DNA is TGCGCCAGCAGCCAATCTGCGACTCAGAGCTCCTACAATGAGCAGTTCTTC.

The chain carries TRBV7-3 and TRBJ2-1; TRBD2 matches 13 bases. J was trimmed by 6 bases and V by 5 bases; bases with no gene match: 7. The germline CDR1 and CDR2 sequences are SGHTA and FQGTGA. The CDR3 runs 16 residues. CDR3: CASSNQLAGGLNEQFF. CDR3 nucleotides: TGTGCCAGCAGCAACCAACTAGCGGGAGGGCTCAATGAGCAGTTCTTC.

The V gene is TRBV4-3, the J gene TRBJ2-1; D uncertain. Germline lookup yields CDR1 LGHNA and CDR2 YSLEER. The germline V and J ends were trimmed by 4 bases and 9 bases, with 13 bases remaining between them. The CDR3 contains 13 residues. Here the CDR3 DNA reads TGCGCCAGCAGCCGGGTGGTCCTTGGTGAGCAGTTCTTC. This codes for CASSRVVLGEQFF.

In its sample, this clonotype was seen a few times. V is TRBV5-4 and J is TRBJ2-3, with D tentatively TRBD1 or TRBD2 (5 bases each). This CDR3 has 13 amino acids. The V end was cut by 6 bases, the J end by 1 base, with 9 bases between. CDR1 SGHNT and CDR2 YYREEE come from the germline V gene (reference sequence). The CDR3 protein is CASTGDRTDTQYF. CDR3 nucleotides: TGTGCCAGCACCGGGGACCGCACAGATACGCAGTATTTT.

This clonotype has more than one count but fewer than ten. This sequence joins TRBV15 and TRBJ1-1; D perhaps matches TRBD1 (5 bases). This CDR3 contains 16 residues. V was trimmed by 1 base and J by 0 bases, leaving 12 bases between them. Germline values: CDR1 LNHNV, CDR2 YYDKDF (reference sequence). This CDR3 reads CATSRALRQMNTEAFF. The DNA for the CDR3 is TGTGCCACCAGCAGAGCCCTTCGACAGATGAACACTGAAGCTTTCTTT.

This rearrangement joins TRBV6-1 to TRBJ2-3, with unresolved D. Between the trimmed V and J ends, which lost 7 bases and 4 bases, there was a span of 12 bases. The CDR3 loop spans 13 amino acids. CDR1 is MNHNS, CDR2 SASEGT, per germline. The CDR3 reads CASTLEAPDTQYF. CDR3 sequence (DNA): TGTGCCAGCACCCTTGAGGCCCCAGATACGCAGTATTTT.

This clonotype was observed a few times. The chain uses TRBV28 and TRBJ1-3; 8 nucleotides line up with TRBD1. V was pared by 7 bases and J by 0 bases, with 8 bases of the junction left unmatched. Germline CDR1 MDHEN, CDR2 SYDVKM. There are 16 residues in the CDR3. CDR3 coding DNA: TGTGCCAGCAACAGGGGGGCGGCCCGCTCTGGAAACACCATATATTTT. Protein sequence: CASNRGAARSGNTIYF.

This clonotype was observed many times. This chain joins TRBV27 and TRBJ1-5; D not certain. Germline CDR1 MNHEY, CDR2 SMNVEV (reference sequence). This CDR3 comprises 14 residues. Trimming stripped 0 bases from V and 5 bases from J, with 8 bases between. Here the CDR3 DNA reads TGTGCCAGCAGTTTATCCGCAGGACATCAGCCCCAGCATTTT. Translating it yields CASSLSAGHQPQHF.

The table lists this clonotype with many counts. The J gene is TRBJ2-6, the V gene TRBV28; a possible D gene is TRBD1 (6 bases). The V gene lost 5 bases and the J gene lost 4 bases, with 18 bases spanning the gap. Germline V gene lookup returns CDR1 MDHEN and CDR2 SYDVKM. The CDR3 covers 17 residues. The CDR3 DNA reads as TGTGCCAGCAGTCCTACAGGGCCCTTTTCCGGGGCCAACGTCCTGACTTTC. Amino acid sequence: CASSPTGPFSGANVLTF.

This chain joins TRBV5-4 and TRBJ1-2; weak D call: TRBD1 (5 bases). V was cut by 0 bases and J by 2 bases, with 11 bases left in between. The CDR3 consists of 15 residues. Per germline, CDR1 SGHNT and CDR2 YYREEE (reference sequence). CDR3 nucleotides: TGTGCCAGCAGCTTGGAGGGGAGGCCGAACTATGGCTACACCTTC. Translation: CASSLEGRPNYGYTF.